The rows below give T cell receptor beta chains drawn from one sample of a study of T cell repertoires in cytomegalovirus infection. One entry per CDR3 protein results from TCRdb running MiXCR on the reads. The table records about 450,000 distinct CDR3 sequences, about a third of them present only once. Source material: PBMCs. Receptors originate from a human donor in good health (CMV status not recorded). Some clones in this sample may be carry-over from other donors' samples. The CDR3 runs from the conserved cysteine through the conserved F or W. The D gene is left open where the match is weak. Size is stated for part of the rows, as once, few or many counts, or as a class when the clone is expanded.

J | length | V | size | D | DNA | CDR3
TRBJ2-3 | 16 | TRBV7-9 | many | . | TGTGCCAGCAGCTTAGCGGGGAGGTCTAGCACAGATACGCAGTATTTT | CASSLAGRSSTDTQYF
TRBJ2-7 | 13 | TRBV19 | . | . | TGTGCCAGTACTAACAGCTCTGCCTACGAGCAGTACTTC | CASTNSSAYEQYF
TRBJ2-7 | 15 | TRBV7-2 | many | TRBD2 | TGTGCCAGCAGCTTGGCCGGGACTAGCGGCCACGAGCAGTACTTC | CASSLAGTSGHEQYF
TRBJ2-2 | 16 | TRBV20-1 | . | . | TGCAGTGCTAGTTCTCTCGGTAGGGAGCACACCGGGGAGCTGTTTTTT | CSASSLGREHTGELFF
TRBJ1-5 | 14 | TRBV7-8 | few | . | TGTGCCAGCAGCTTAACAGAGCTCGGGCAGCCCCAGCATTTT | CASSLTELGQPQHF
TRBJ1-4 | 15 | TRBV20-1 | few | . | TGCAGTGCTAGAGACCTACGGACTGATAATGAAAAACTGTTTTTT | CSARDLRTDNEKLFF
TRBJ2-4 | 16 | TRBV7-2 | many | TRBD1 | TGTGCCAGCAGCCGAACGCCCGGGACAGAGAAAAACATTCAGTACTTC | CASSRTPGTEKNIQYF
TRBJ1-2 | 13 | TRBV28 | . | TRBD1 | TGTGCCAGCAGCATACAGGGGCCGTATGGCTACACCTTC | CASSIQGPYGYTF
TRBJ1-1 | 13 | TRBV12-3/TRBV12-4 | . | . | TGTGCCAGCCGGGCAGGACCGAACACTGAAGCTTTATTT | CASRAGPNTEALF
TRBJ2-3 | 14 | TRBV7-9 | many | . | TGTGCCAGCAGCTCCGGGATTTACACAGATACGCAGTATTTT | CASSSGIYTDTQYF
TRBJ2-3 | 14 | TRBV20-1 | . | TRBD2 | TGCAGTGCTAGTTCGACTAGCGGGTTTGATACGCAGTATTTT | CSASSTSGFDTQYF
TRBJ1-2 | 13 | TRBV28 | few | TRBD1 | TGTGCCAGCAGTGCCGGGACAGAGTATGGCTACACCTTC | CASSAGTEYGYTF
TRBJ2-3 | 14 | TRBV3-1 | . | . | TGTGCCAGCAGCCGACGTAGGGGTTCAGATACGCAGTATTTT | CASSRRRGSDTQYF